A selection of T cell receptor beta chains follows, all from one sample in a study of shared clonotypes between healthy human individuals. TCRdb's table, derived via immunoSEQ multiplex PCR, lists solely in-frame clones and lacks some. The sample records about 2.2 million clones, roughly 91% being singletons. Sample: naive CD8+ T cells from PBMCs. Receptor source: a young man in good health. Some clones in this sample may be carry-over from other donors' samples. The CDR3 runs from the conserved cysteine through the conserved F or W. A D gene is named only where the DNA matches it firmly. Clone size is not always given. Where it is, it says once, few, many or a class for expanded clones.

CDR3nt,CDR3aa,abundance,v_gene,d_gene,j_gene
TGTGCCAGCAGCCCCCGGACACCGGGACTAGTTAGCGATGAGCAGTTCTTC,CASSPRTPGLVSDEQFF,-,TRBV9,TRBD2,TRBJ2-1
TGTGCCAGCAGCTCACTTCCCCCGTACAATGAGCAGTTCTTC,CASSSLPPYNEQFF,-,TRBV27,-,TRBJ2-1
TGTGCCAGCATCTCCGCACGGGCAGGGATTACTGAAGCTTTCTTT,CASISARAGITEAFF,-,TRBV28,-,TRBJ1-1
TGTGCCAGCAGCCCCGGGACAGCTAGCACAGATACGCAGTATTTT,CASSPGTASTDTQYF,-,TRBV5-4,TRBD1,TRBJ2-3
TGTGCCAGCAGTTTTCCTCGGGAGACAGGGGTGGACACTGAAGCTTTCTTT,CASSFPRETGVDTEAFF,-,TRBV28,TRBD1,TRBJ1-1
TGCGCCAGCAGCCAAGAACACAGGGATGACGAGACCCAGTACTTC,CASSQEHRDDETQYF,once,TRBV4-3,-,TRBJ2-5
TGTGCCAGCAGCCCCCGGGGAGGAGACAATCAAGAGACCCAGTACTTC,CASSPRGGDNQETQYF,-,TRBV4-2,-,TRBJ2-5
TGCAGCGCCTGGACACTTAACACTGAAGCTTTCTTT,CSAWTLNTEAFF,-,TRBV29-1,-,TRBJ1-1
TGTGCCAGCAGTGAAAGAGGATTTCCGGAGCATTTT,CASSERGFPEHF,-,TRBV6-1,-,TRBJ1-5
TGTGCCAGCAGCCCACCTCCGGCGGGAGTGTTAGAGACCCAGTACTTC,CASSPPPAGVLETQYF,-,TRBV7-9,TRBD2,TRBJ2-5
TGCGCCAGCAGTCAGTTATTGAGGGGGCCGGACGGCTACACCTTC,CASSQLLRGPDGYTF,-,TRBV10-2,TRBD1,TRBJ1-2
TGTGCCAGCAGCGGGCTGGGGGTCAGCGAGCAGTACTTC,CASSGLGVSEQYF,-,TRBV9,-,TRBJ2-7
TGTGCCAGTAGGAGTCCGGGCCCGAGAAATGGCTACACCTTC,CASRSPGPRNGYTF,-,TRBV19,-,TRBJ1-2
TGTGCCAGTAGTGCCTACAGGGGACCAGATACGCAGTATTTT,CASSAYRGPDTQYF,-,TRBV19,TRBD1,TRBJ2-3
TGCAGCGCCCTCATCCGGGCTAGCGGCACAGATACGCAGTATTTT,CSALIRASGTDTQYF,-,TRBV29-1,-,TRBJ2-3
TGTGCCAGCAGCCTAGGAGCCACCGGGGAGCTGTTTTTT,CASSLGATGELFF,-,TRBV28,-,TRBJ2-2
TGTGCCAACTCTCCGGGACCAAGGAGCACAGATACGCAGTATTTT,CANSPGPRSTDTQYF,-,TRBV7-9,-,TRBJ2-3
TGCGCCAGCAGCTTGGACAGGGAGTATCTTGAGACCCAGTACTTC,CASSLDREYLETQYF,-,TRBV5-1,-,TRBJ2-5
TGTGCCAGCAGCTTGGCCTGGCTAGCGGGAGAAGGCCCCTACAATGAGCAGTTCTTC,CASSLAWLAGEGPYNEQFF,-,TRBV5-6,TRBD2,TRBJ2-1
TGTGCCAGCAGCGTTGCGTACAGCACTGAAGCTTTCTTT,CASSVAYSTEAFF,once,TRBV9,-,TRBJ1-1
TGCAGCGTGGGGGAGGGCGGATACAATGAGCAGTTCTTC,CSVGEGGYNEQFF,-,TRBV29-1,TRBD2,TRBJ2-1
TGTGCCAGTAGTAGCCGGATAAGCTCCTACAATGAGCAGTTCTTC,CASSSRISSYNEQFF,-,TRBV19,-,TRBJ2-1
TGTGCCAGCAGTTACTCTACCGGTACCGGGGAGCTGTTTTTT,CASSYSTGTGELFF,-,TRBV6-5,-,TRBJ2-2
TGTGCCAGCAGCATTAGACAGGGCCCCTTTGATACGCAGTATTTT,CASSIRQGPFDTQYF,-,TRBV9,TRBD1,TRBJ2-3
TGTGCCAGCAGTTACTCGGGACTAGCCTCGGGCGAGCAGTACTTC,CASSYSGLASGEQYF,-,TRBV6-6,TRBD2,TRBJ2-7
TGTGCCAGCAGCCGCGCCGACACTAACACCGGGGAGCTGTTTTTT,CASSRADTNTGELFF,-,TRBV11-2,-,TRBJ2-2
TGCGCCAGCAACCTACTAGCGGGAGGGTATGACGGGGAGCTGTTTTTT,CASNLLAGGYDGELFF,-,TRBV4-1,TRBD2,TRBJ2-2
TGTGCCAGCAGAAACGACGGCTACGAGCAGTACTTC,CASRNDGYEQYF,once,TRBV27,-,TRBJ2-7
TGTGCCAGCAGTTCAGGACGGCCCAACACTGAAGCTTTCTTT,CASSSGRPNTEAFF,once,TRBV28,-,TRBJ1-1
TGTGCCAGCAGCTTAGGGACCAGGGACGGCTATGGCTACACCTTC,CASSLGTRDGYGYTF,-,TRBV7-2,-,TRBJ1-2
TGTGCCAGCAGCTTAGGGACAGGAGGCACAGATACGCAGTATTTT,CASSLGTGGTDTQYF,-,TRBV11-2,TRBD1,TRBJ2-3
TGTGCCATCGAGAGGACTAGCGGAGTGAACACCGGGGAGCTGTTTTTT,CAIERTSGVNTGELFF,-,TRBV2,TRBD2,TRBJ2-2